This TCR beta chain was sequenced for a study of T cell repertoires in cytomegalovirus infection. Study-level background: Both CMV infection and a matching HLA type were indicated by public TCR beta signatures. General study findings and limits: In two of eight donors, the top clonotype was HLA-C-restricted CMV-specific.

There are a few counts of this clonotype. Antigen: not known. MiXCR, applied by TCRdb to the reads, yields one record per CDR3 protein. The profile shows 600,000 to 700,000 distinct CDR3 sequences, around a third of them singletons. Germline CDR1 SEHNR, CDR2 FQNEAQ (reference sequence). The CDR3 runs 12 residues. V gave up 5 bases and J gave up 8 bases, with 10 bases separating them. The sequencing used cultured PBMCs, collected from culture after CMV antigen stimulation. The chain couples TRBV7-9 to TRBJ2-1; the D gene is possibly TRBD2 (5 bases). The TCR originated in a human donor in good health (CMV status not recorded). Some clones in this sample may be carry-over from other donors' samples. For the CDR3, the DNA is TGTGCCAGCAGCCAGCCCGGGGATGAGCAGTTCTTC. Its translation is CASSQPGDEQFF.